The T cell receptor beta chain described here comes from a study of shared T cell receptors in the human thymus. Here immunoSEQ multiplex PCR was the method, and the copy in TCRdb shows in-frame clones only, minus some. This table holds roughly 710,000 clones, roughly 85% found once. This CDR3 has 13 residues. V was pared by 4 bases and J by 4 bases, with 10 bases between. CDR1 MGHRA and CDR2 YSYEKL come from the germline V gene. These data were also reused for a study on human thymus T cells. Turning to that study: Infants, healthy and Finnish, who were having corrective surgery for congenital heart defects served as donors. Resected material from corrective heart surgery provided the thymus tissue analysed. Unrelated individuals were reported by related research to share highly overlapping thymic repertoires.

The chain has TRBV4-1 and TRBJ1-1; D unresolved. The sample was thymocytes. The sequence came from a girl under three years old with a congenital heart defect. As DNA, the CDR3 is TGCGCCAGCAGCCCCAACCTACCCACTGAAGCTTTCTTT. Its translation: CASSPNLPTEAFF.